The subject of this entry is one T cell receptor beta chain. Noted time point: after neoadjuvant nivolumab, at surgical resection. Patients had HPV-negative, locally advanced oral cavity squamous cell carcinoma. Blood libraries mostly used approximately 0.5 ug genomic DNA, six replicates each. Assay: immunoSEQ multiplex PCR; the TCRdb copy retains only in-frame clones and omits some. The data show some 14,000 clones, with about two thirds seen just once and less than 3.5% held by the top ten. V shed 3 bases and J shed 8 bases, with 15 bases lying between them. From germline, CDR1 is SGHRS and CDR2 YFSETQ. There are 14 residues in the CDR3. This record comes from a study of neoadjuvant anti-PD-1 for oral cavity cancer. Overall study context: Most patients had three to four biweekly doses of 3 mg/kg nivolumab before resection.

The source material was PBMCs, sampled after nivolumab (anti-PD-1) treatment. This receptor was identified in a person between 40 and 85 years old with oral cavity squamous cell carcinoma. This chain links TRBV5-1 with TRBJ2-1, with a possible D match to TRBD2 (6 bases). CDR3 DNA: TGCGCCAGCAGCTGGGACTCCTTAGGGGATGAGCAGTTCTTC. The encoded protein is CASSWDSLGDEQFF.